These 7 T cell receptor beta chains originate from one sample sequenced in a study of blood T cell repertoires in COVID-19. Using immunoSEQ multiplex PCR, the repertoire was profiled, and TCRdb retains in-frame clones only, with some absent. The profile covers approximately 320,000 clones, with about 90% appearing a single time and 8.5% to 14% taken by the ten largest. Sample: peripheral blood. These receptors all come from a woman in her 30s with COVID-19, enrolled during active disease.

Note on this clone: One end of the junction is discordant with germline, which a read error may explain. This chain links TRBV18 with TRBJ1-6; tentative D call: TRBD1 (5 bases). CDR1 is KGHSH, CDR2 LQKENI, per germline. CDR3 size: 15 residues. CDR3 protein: CASSPQDTYNSPLHF. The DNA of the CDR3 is TGTGCCAGCTCCCCACAGGACACATATAATTCACCCCTCCACTTT.

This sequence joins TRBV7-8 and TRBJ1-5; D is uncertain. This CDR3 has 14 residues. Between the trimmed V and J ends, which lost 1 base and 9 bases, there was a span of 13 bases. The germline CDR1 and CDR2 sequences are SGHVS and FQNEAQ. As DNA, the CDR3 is TGTGCCAGCAGCTTAGACGAGGGTTTGGGGCCCCAGCATTTT. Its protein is CASSLDEGLGPQHF.

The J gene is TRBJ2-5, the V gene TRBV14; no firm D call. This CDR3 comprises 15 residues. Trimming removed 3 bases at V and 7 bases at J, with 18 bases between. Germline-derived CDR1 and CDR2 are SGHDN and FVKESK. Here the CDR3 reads CASSQATTLRMTQYF. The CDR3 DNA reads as TGTGCCAGCAGCCAGGCGACAACCCTCCGGATGACCCAGTACTTC. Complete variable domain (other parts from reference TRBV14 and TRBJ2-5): EAGVTQFPSHSVIEKGQTVTLRCDPISGHDNLYWYRRVMGKEIKFLLHFVKESKQDESGMPNNRFLAERTGGTYSTLKVQPAELEDSGVYFCASSQATTLRMTQYFGPGTRLLVL.

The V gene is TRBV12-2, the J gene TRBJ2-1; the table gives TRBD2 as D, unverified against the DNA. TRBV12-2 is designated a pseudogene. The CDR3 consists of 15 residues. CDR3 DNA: TGTGCAAGTCGCTTAGGACTAGGCCCCTACAATGAGCAGTTCTTC. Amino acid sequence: CASRLGLGPYNEQFF.

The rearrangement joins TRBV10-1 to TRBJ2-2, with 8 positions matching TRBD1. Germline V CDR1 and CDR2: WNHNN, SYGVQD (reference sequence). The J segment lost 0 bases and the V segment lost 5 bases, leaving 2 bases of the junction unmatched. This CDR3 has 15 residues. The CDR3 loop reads CASSPGGANTGELFF. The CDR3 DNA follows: TGCGCCAGCAGTCCAGGGGGCGCGAACACCGGGGAGCTGTTTTTT.

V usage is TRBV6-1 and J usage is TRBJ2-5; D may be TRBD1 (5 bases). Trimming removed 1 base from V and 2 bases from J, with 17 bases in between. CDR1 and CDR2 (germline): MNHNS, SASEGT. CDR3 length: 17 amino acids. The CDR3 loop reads CASSEEGPGAEQETQYF. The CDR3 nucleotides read TGTGCCAGCAGTGAAGAGGGTCCTGGGGCGGAACAAGAGACCCAGTACTTC.

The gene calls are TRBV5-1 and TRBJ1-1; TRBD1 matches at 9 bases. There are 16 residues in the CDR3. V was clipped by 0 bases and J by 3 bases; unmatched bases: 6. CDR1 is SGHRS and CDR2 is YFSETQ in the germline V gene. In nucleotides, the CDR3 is TGCGCCAGCAGCTTGGACAGGGGGCGTAGGGACACTGAAGCTTTCTTT. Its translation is CASSLDRGRRDTEAFF.